This T cell receptor beta chain comes out of a study of cytomegalovirus exposure and HLA in healthy donors. Study-level findings and limits: Most TCR beta V segments were productive about 87% or about 30% of the time in an earlier analysis. Among the sequence variants, a highly shared cluster was likely an artifact of sequencing. Some TCR beta chains (roughly 160 of them) were listed as cytomegalovirus-associated.

Trimming took 2 bases from V and 5 from J, leaving 15 bases between them. This CDR3 is 15 amino acids long. From germline, CDR1 is LGHNA and CDR2 YSLEER. The primer mix had 60 Vbeta and 13 Jbeta primers. Assay used: immunoSEQ multiplex PCR; TCRdb lists only in-frame clones, some missing. The table includes 68,000 or so clones, around 80% detected once. With regard to this clone: No antigen is known for it.

The source material was PBMCs. V gene TRBV4-3 combines with J gene TRBJ2-5; possibly TRBD1 for D (5 bases). This sequence originates from a woman between 25 and 40 years old in good health and CMV-seronegative. Written as DNA, the CDR3 is TGCGCCAGCAGCCAATCGACAGAGCATGGGGAGACCCAGTACTTC. Translating it yields CASSQSTEHGETQYF.